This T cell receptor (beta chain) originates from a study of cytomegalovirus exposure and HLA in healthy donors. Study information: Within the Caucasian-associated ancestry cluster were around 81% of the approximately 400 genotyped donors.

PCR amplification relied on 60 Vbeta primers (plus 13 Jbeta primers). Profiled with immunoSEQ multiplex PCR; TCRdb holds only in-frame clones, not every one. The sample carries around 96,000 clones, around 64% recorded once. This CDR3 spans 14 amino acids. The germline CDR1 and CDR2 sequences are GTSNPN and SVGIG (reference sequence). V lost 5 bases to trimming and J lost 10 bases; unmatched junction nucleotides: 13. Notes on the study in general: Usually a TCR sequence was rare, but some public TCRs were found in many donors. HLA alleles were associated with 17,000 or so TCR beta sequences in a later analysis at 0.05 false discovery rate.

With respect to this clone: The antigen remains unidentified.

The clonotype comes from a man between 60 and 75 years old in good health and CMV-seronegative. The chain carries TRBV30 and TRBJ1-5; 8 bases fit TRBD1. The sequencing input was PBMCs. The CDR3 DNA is TGTGCCTGGCTCCTCGCAGGGGGCTATGGCCCCCAGCATTTT. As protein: CAWLLAGGYGPQHF.